This T cell receptor beta chain stems from a study of blood T cell repertoires in COVID-19. Study in general: The United States, Italy and Spain were the sources of the acute and convalescent COVID-19 samples. T cells, B-cell-depleted T cells, or PBMCs provided the cDNA or gDNA that served as material.

In this sample, this clone turned up a few times. The identical CDR3 is also encoded by other nucleotide sequences in the sample. Assay used: immunoSEQ multiplex PCR; TCRdb lists only in-frame clones, some missing. The table lists approximately 300,000 clones, roughly 89% of them singletons. Cohorts were assigned according to the clinical history that participants reported. This CDR3 comprises 16 residues. Per germline, CDR1 KGHDR and CDR2 SFDVKD. The V and J ends lost 4 bases and 2 bases respectively, with 14 bases between them. The sequence derives from a man between 60 and 70 years old who had recovered from COVID-19. This chain connects TRBV24-1 to TRBJ1-3, with D possibly being TRBD1 (5 bases). Input material: PBMCs or T cells enriched from blood (not recorded which). Here the CDR3 reads CATSDPRTGAGNTIYF. In nucleotides, the CDR3 is TGTGCCACCAGTGACCCACGTACAGGTGCTGGAAACACCATATATTTT.